The 8 T cell receptor beta chains reported below all come from one sample, sequenced in a study of Tregs in tolerant kidney transplant recipients. Some clones are missing from TCRdb's copy, which holds only in-frame ones; the method was immunoSEQ multiplex PCR. The sample lists 50,000 to 75,000 clones; approximately 83% were seen once. This material consisted of Tregs from blood, taken before the transplant. The receptors stem from a human donor who received a combined kidney and bone marrow transplant.

V usage is TRBV7-2 and J usage is TRBJ2-1; 8 bases line up with TRBD2. This CDR3 region has 16 residues. Germline V gene lookup returns CDR1 SGHTA and CDR2 FQGNSA. V shed 1 base, J shed 8 bases, and the junction held 10 bases outside the gene matches. This chain's CDR3 is CASSLVAGGARDEQFF. CDR3 in DNA: TGTGCCAGCAGCTTAGTCGCCGGGGGGGCGAGGGATGAGCAGTTCTTC.

The V call is TRBV5-6, the J call TRBJ1-3; D ambiguous. Trimming left V 0 bases short and J 1 base short, with 8 bases between. The CDR3 is 15 amino acids. CDR1 is SGHDT and CDR2 is YYEEEE in the germline V gene. CDR3 region: CASSLVAQSGNTIYF. The CDR3 bases are TGTGCCAGCAGCTTGGTGGCGCAATCTGGAAACACCATATATTTT.

To note about this clone: At one end, the junction sequence differs from germline, possibly due to a read error. This chain links TRBV30 with TRBJ1-5; D unresolved. The CDR3 contains 9 residues. Germline values: CDR1 GTSNPN, CDR2 SVGIG (reference sequence). This CDR3 reads CAWSTPRNF. The DNA for the CDR3 is TGTGCCTGGAGTACCCCAAGGAATTTT.

The rearrangement joins TRBV11-2 to TRBJ1-2; a weak D match, TRBD1 (6 bases). Per the germline V gene, CDR1 is SGHAT and CDR2 is FQNNGV. This CDR3 contains 15 residues. The V end lost 5 bases, the J end lost 4 bases, and 17 bases lay between the germline ends. CDR3 coding DNA: TGTGCCAGCAGCCCCGGGGGCAGGGCTCTCTATGGCTACACCTTC. As protein: CASSPGGRALYGYTF.

V and J are TRBV5-1 and TRBJ2-7; 8 bases line up with TRBD1. Germline trimming cut 4 bases from V and 2 bases from J; bases unmatched to any gene: 5. This CDR3 spans 14 amino acids. The germline gives CDR1 SGHRS, CDR2 YFSETQ. In DNA, the CDR3 is TGCGCCAGCAGCCGGACAGGGAATGCCTACGAGCAGTACTTC. It codes for CASSRTGNAYEQYF.

The chain has TRBV9 and TRBJ2-1; TRBD2 matches at 7 bases. Trimming at V came to 4 bases and at J to 5 bases, leaving 9 bases not matched to a gene. The CDR3 has 15 residues. Per germline, CDR1 SGDLS and CDR2 YYNGEE. CDR3 sequence: CASSPAGGYHNEQFF. The CDR3 DNA reads TGTGCCAGCAGCCCCGCCGGGGGGTACCACAATGAGCAGTTCTTC.

This chain joins TRBV10-3 and TRBJ2-1, with D uncertain. The CDR3 contains 15 residues. Germline values: CDR1 ENHRY, CDR2 SYGVKD. The V end was cut by 4 bases, the J end by 0 bases, with 10 bases between. This chain's CDR3 is CAISGVRSSYNEQFF. The CDR3 nucleotides are TGTGCCATCAGTGGGGTCAGGTCCTCCTACAATGAGCAGTTCTTC.

CDR3 in DNA: TGTGCCAGCAGCCCTGGAGGGCCCGGGGAGCTGTTTTTT. Translating it yields CASSPGGPGELFF. The rearrangement joins TRBV7-7 to TRBJ2-2; a possible D gene is TRBD2 (6 bases). V was cut by 5 bases and J by 6 bases, with 10 bases left in between. The length of the CDR3 is 13 residues. Germline values: CDR1 SSHAT, CDR2 FNYEAQ (reference sequence).